The source of this T cell receptor beta chain is a study of CD8 T cells in ankylosing spondylitis. This clonotype occurred many times. Its antigen remains unknown. The study, taken as a whole, reports: Peripheral blood held disease-linked clones only at relatively low frequency, and these were CD8+. A TCR beta motif of eight or nine highly homologous variants seemed to mark ankylosing spondylitis blood. Past studies reported some motif variants in reactive arthritis synovial fluid and blood.

This CDR3 contains 14 residues. Losses at the gene ends were 2 bases for V and 5 bases for J; bases not matched to a gene: 8. Per the germline V gene, CDR1 is SQVTM and CDR2 is ANQGSEA. Library preparation for TCR beta used quantitative 5'-RACE with molecular barcodes. TCRdb fed the 5' RACE reads into MiXCR, producing one record per CDR3 protein. The sample consists of approximately 540,000 distinct CDR3 sequences, roughly 12% of them appearing once. Input material: blood, either unsorted or a sorted T cell fraction (not recorded which). This receptor was obtained from a male donor with ankylosing spondylitis. V gene TRBV29-1 combines with J gene TRBJ2-5; 7 bases are a match to TRBD1. This CDR3 is CSVERQGGGETQYF. CDR3 sequence (DNA): TGCAGCGTTGAACGACAGGGCGGCGGGGAGACCCAGTACTTC.